The entry that follows covers one T cell receptor (beta chain) sequence. Its antigen is not known. This record comes from a study of breast tumors, draining lymph nodes, adjacent tissues. Study observations and caveats: Tumors had less TCR diversity than lymph nodes, more than nontumor tissue. Findings are consistent with lymph node origin and intratumoral expansion of most tumor T cells. Compared with basal-like, luminal-like tumors shared significantly more repertoire with nontumor tissue.

The lymph nodes were axillary draining lymph nodes from breast cancer patients. MiXCR was run by TCRdb on the multiplex PCR reads, yielding one entry per CDR3 protein. Of fewer than 150,000 distinct CDR3 sequences listed, around 20% are singletons. The receptor was isolated from a female donor with breast cancer. Some clones in this sample may be carry-over from other donors' samples. Sequencing input: axillary lymph node tissue.

The CDR3 loop is CSAGDSDRPQHF. The DNA for the CDR3 is TGCAGTGCTGGGGACAGCGATCGGCCCCAGCATTTT. The chain joins TRBV20-1 to TRBJ1-5, with 7 positions matching TRBD1. Trimming cost V 5 bases and J 9 bases; bases outside gene matches: 7. The CDR3 extends over 12 amino acids. Germline V gene lookup returns CDR1 DFQATT and CDR2 SNEGSKA (reference sequence).